Following are 29 T cell receptor beta chains from one sample sequenced in a study of shared clonotypes between healthy human individuals. Generated by immunoSEQ multiplex PCR, the TCRdb table keeps only in-frame clones and is missing some. The table shows roughly 490,000 clones, with around 80% occurring only once. Sequences were obtained from PBMCs. The receptor set was obtained from a woman between 40 and 50 years old in good health. Some clones in this sample may be carry-over from other donors' samples.

V and J are TRBV5-1 and TRBJ2-3; 7 bases align to TRBD2. Germline CDR1 SGHRS, CDR2 YFSETQ. Losses at the gene ends were 0 bases for V and 0 bases for J; bases not matched to a gene: 7. The CDR3 runs to 17 residues. CDR3 nucleotide sequence: TGCGCCAGCAGCTTGGTGCCTAGCGGAGCTAGCACAGATACGCAGTATTTT. Protein: CASSLVPSGASTDTQYF.

The genes are TRBV10-3 and TRBJ2-1; possibly TRBD1 or TRBD2 for D (5 bases each). V shed 10 bases and J shed 8 bases, with 18 bases lying between them. CDR1 is ENHRY, CDR2 SYGVKD, per germline. The CDR3 is 13 amino acids. The CDR3 DNA is TGTGCCACCGGGACCCAGCGAGAGGATGAGCAGTTCTTC. This codes for CATGTQREDEQFF.

This clone was detected only once. The chain carries TRBV2 and TRBJ2-3; D may be TRBD2 (6 bases). Trimming took off 6 bases at V and 2 bases at J, with 18 bases between the two ends. The CDR3 covers 16 residues. Germline values: CDR1 SNHLY, CDR2 FYNNEI. The CDR3 DNA is TGTGCCAGCAGAGCCAGTAGCGGAGCTCACACAGATACGCAGTATTTT. Encoded protein: CASRASSGAHTDTQYF.

V gene TRBV7-9 combines with J gene TRBJ1-4; 9 bases match TRBD1. The germline V gene encodes CDR1 SEHNR and CDR2 FQNEAQ (reference sequence). With V trimmed by 5 bases and J by 8 bases, 18 bases remained unmatched. The CDR3 contains 18 residues. The chain's CDR3 is CASSLHRGRGPWDEKLFF. The DNA of the CDR3 is TGTGCCAGCAGCCTCCACAGGGGGCGAGGACCCTGGGACGAAAAACTGTTTTTT.

V is TRBV5-1 and J is TRBJ1-1; TRBD1 matches at 7 bases. The CDR3 extends over 13 amino acids. Germline trimming cut 7 bases from V and 7 bases from J; bases unmatched to any gene: 10. Per germline, CDR1 SGHRS and CDR2 YFSETQ. CDR3 region: CASGLDRAGEAFF. The CDR3 DNA follows: TGCGCCAGCGGACTTGACAGGGCTGGTGAAGCTTTCTTT.

Note on this clone: One base separates it from a far larger clone, so it is likely a read error. The V gene is TRBV5-1, the J gene TRBJ1-1; the match to TRBD1 covers 7 bases. The CDR3 extends over 19 amino acids. Germline V lookup: CDR1 SGHRS, CDR2 YFSETQ. This chain's CDR3 is CAGSLDARTGAFMNTEAFF. Here the CDR3 DNA reads TGCGCCGGCAGCTTGGACGCTAGGACAGGTGCTTTCATGAACACTGAAGCTTTCTTT.

The rearrangement uses TRBV4-2 and TRBJ1-2; 12 positions match TRBD1. The CDR3 has 15 amino acids. Germline CDR1 reads LGHNA; CDR2 reads YNFKEQ. J gave up 3 bases and V 4 bases, and 3 bases lay outside the gene matches. The CDR3 loop is CASSPGQGADYGYTF. CDR3 bases: TGTGCCAGCAGCCCGGGACAGGGGGCGGACTATGGCTACACCTTC.

J is TRBJ1-1 and V is TRBV7-2; D is possibly TRBD1 (6 bases). V was clipped by 2 bases and J by 6 bases, with 19 bases between them. Germline loops: CDR1 SGHTA, CDR2 FQGNSA. The CDR3 is 16 residues long. The CDR3: CASSLSAGQGWAEAFF. The CDR3 DNA reads TGTGCCAGCAGCTTATCGGCGGGGCAGGGGTGGGCTGAAGCTTTCTTT.

About this clone itself: Additional DNA sequences in this sample encode the identical CDR3. The chain employs TRBV19 and TRBJ1-5, with D hard to call. V was pared by 3 bases and J by 6 bases, with 9 bases between. CDR1 and CDR2 (germline): LNHDA, SQIVND (reference sequence). This CDR3 has 13 amino acids. The CDR3 here is CASSILGGQPQHF. The CDR3 DNA is TGTGCCAGTAGTATTTTGGGAGGTCAGCCCCAGCATTTT.

This clone appeared once. The rearrangement uses TRBV28 and TRBJ2-7; 12 bases line up with TRBD2. The DNA end favors TRBJ2-1, so the J call may be wrong. The CDR3 extends over 15 amino acids. Germline CDR1 is MDHEN and CDR2 is SYDVKM. The CDR3, as DNA: TGTGCCAGCACCCACGGACTAGCGGGGAGTAATGAGCAGTTCTTC. Its translation: CASTHGLAGSNEQFF.

The V gene is TRBV5-6, the J gene TRBJ1-1; D perhaps matches TRBD1 (5 bases). The length of the CDR3 is 14 residues. Germline V lookup: CDR1 SGHDT, CDR2 YYEEEE. Trimming removed 3 bases from V and 8 bases from J, with 17 bases in between. The CDR3 DNA follows: TGTGCCAGCAGCTGGGCAGGGAGGGGCAGCGAAGCTTTCTTT. Translation: CASSWAGRGSEAFF.

The V call is TRBV19, the J call TRBJ1-2; D remains unclear. Trimming pared 9 bases from V and 2 bases from J, leaving 7 bases between. CDR3 size: 11 residues. The V gene's germline CDR1 is LNHDA and CDR2 SQIVND (reference sequence). CDR3 DNA: TGTGCCAGCAGCTTGAACTATGGCTACACCTTC. Translation: CASSLNYGYTF.

The V and J genes are TRBV7-2 and TRBJ2-5; the D gene is possibly TRBD2 (5 bases). The CDR3 length is 15 residues. CDR1 SGHTA and CDR2 FQGNSA come from the germline V gene. V was pared by 4 bases and J by 1 base, with 13 bases between. The CDR3 loop is CASSSGGQVQETQYF. The CDR3 DNA reads TGTGCCAGCAGCTCAGGCGGGCAGGTCCAAGAGACCCAGTACTTC. Using reference TRBV7-2 and TRBJ2-5 for the parts outside the CDR3, the full variable domain is GAGVSQSPSNKVTEKGKDVELRCDPISGHTALYWYRQSLGQGLEFLIYFQGNSAPDKSGLPSDRFSAERTGGSVSTLTIQRTQQEDSAVYLCASSSGGQVQETQYFGPGTRLLVL.

The rearrangement uses TRBV28 and TRBJ2-2; the match to TRBD1 covers 8 bases. Germline V CDR1 and CDR2: MDHEN, SYDVKM. V gave up 3 bases and J gave up 2 bases; unmatched junction bases: 11. CDR3 length equals 18 residues. The DNA of the CDR3 is TGTGCCAGCAGTTTTTATTTCGTCGGGACAGGAAACACCGGGGAGCTGTTTTTT. This sequence encodes CASSFYFVGTGNTGELFF. The full variable domain, in which reference TRBV28 and TRBJ2-2 provide the parts outside the CDR3, is DVKVTQSSRYLVKRTGEKVFLECVQDMDHENMFWYRQDPGLGLRLIYFSYDVKMKEKGDIPEGYSVSREKKERFSLILESASTNQTSMYLCASSFYFVGTGNTGELFFGEGSRLTVL.

V gene TRBV10-3 combines with J gene TRBJ1-4; 9 positions agree with TRBD1. Germline V gene lookup returns CDR1 ENHRY and CDR2 SYGVKD. The CDR3 length is 11 residues. V shed 10 bases, J shed 8 bases, and the junction held 2 bases outside the gene matches. The CDR3 DNA reads TGTGCCAGTGGACAGGGGGAAAAACTGTTTTTT. It is translated as CASGQGEKLFF.

This clone showed up just once. The chain is built from TRBV2 and TRBJ1-5; 7 positions agree with TRBD1. V dropped 3 bases and J dropped 6; count of bases not matched to a gene: 5. CDR1 is SNHLY, CDR2 FYNNEI, per germline. CDR3 length equals 14 residues. The CDR3 reads CASSDRDRSQPQHF. The CDR3 nucleotides are TGTGCCAGCAGTGATCGGGACAGATCTCAGCCCCAGCATTTT.

The rearrangement links TRBV28 to TRBJ2-7, with 11 bases matching TRBD1. The ends lost 6 bases at V and 3 bases at J; junction bases unmatched: 4. The CDR3 has 14 residues. Looked up from germline, CDR1 is MDHEN and CDR2 is SYDVKM. DNA of the CDR3: TGTGCCAGCAGCTGGACAGGGGGCGGCTACGAGCAGTACTTC. This translates into CASSWTGGGYEQYF.

The chain has TRBV5-1 and TRBJ2-7, with 7 bases fitting TRBD2. CDR3 length: 14 amino acids. V lost 3 bases to trimming and J lost 2 bases; unmatched junction nucleotides: 5. Germline values: CDR1 SGHRS, CDR2 YFSETQ. CDR3 region: CASSYTSDAYEQYF. The CDR3 DNA is TGCGCCAGCAGCTACACTAGCGACGCCTACGAGCAGTACTTC.

This chain joins TRBV7-3 and TRBJ1-2; 7 bases agree with TRBD1. With V trimmed by 4 bases and J by 5 bases, 4 bases remained unmatched. The CDR3 is made up of 13 amino acids. Germline CDR1 and CDR2: SGHTA and FQGTGA. Written as DNA, the CDR3 is TGTGCCAGCAGCTCCGCGACAGGGTATGGCTACACCTTC. Amino acids: CASSSATGYGYTF.

The chain joins TRBV5-8 to TRBJ1-2, with a tentative D call TRBD1 (6 bases). The length of the CDR3 is 14 residues. Trimming took 2 bases from V and 7 from J, leaving 15 bases between them. Germline lookup yields CDR1 SGHTS and CDR2 YDEGEE. Here the CDR3 reads CASSFRGRAGGYTF. CDR3 in DNA: TGTGCCAGCAGCTTCCGGGGGCGCGCCGGTGGCTACACCTTC.

V is TRBV7-3 and J is TRBJ2-3; 11 bases match TRBD2. Germline CDR1 is SGHTA and CDR2 is FQGTGA. CDR3 length equals 16 residues. V shed 5 bases and J 2 bases; nucleotides not matched to a gene: 6. DNA for the CDR3: TGTGCCAGCAGCCAGGGGACTAGCGGTCTCACAGATACGCAGTATTTT. As protein: CASSQGTSGLTDTQYF.

The V and J genes are TRBV15 and TRBJ2-5; TRBD2 agrees at 10 bases. With 3 bases clipped from V and 5 bases from J, the junction kept 6 bases outside the gene matches. The CDR3 totals 15 residues. Germline V gene lookup returns CDR1 LNHNV and CDR2 YYDKDF (reference sequence). CDR3 nucleotide sequence: TGTGCCACCAGCAGGGCTAGCGGGAGTTGGGAGACCCAGTACTTC. This sequence encodes CATSRASGSWETQYF.

V and J are TRBV5-4 and TRBJ2-3, with 15 bases aligning to TRBD2. This CDR3 contains 17 residues. V trimming: 4 bases; J trimming: 2 bases; junction bases outside the gene matches: 5. Germline V gene data show CDR1 as SGHNT and CDR2 as YYREEE (reference sequence). The CDR3 DNA reads as TGTGCCAGCAGCCCCGGGACTAGCGGGAGGCCCACAGATACGCAGTATTTT. As protein: CASSPGTSGRPTDTQYF.

The V call is TRBV4-2, the J call TRBJ2-3; TRBD2 might be the D (6 bases). V gave up 0 bases and J gave up 1 base, with 17 bases separating them. Germline values: CDR1 LGHNA, CDR2 YNFKEQ. The CDR3 runs to 18 residues. The CDR3 DNA follows: TGTGCCAGCAGCCAAGACCGACCTGAAGCGGGCCGCACAGATACGCAGTATTTT. Translation gives CASSQDRPEAGRTDTQYF.

V and J are TRBV2 and TRBJ2-1, with D possibly being TRBD1 (5 bases). Germline lookup yields CDR1 SNHLY and CDR2 FYNNEI. The length of the CDR3 is 12 residues. V dropped 11 bases and J dropped 8 bases, with 16 bases sitting between them. The chain's CDR3 is CASRALGDEQFF. DNA for the CDR3: TGTGCCTCCAGGGCCCTGGGCGATGAGCAGTTCTTC. Combining the CDR3 with reference TRBV2 and TRBJ2-1 gives the whole variable domain EPEVTQTPSHQVTQMGQEVILRCVPISNHLYFYWYRQILGQKVEFLVSFYNNEISEKSEIFDDQFSVERPDGSNFTLKIRSTKLEDSAMYFCASRALGDEQFFGPGTRLTVL.

This clone was seen just once. The chain combines TRBV5-1 with TRBJ1-6; D not resolved. Germline CDR1 and CDR2: SGHRS and YFSETQ. V lost 0 bases to trimming and J lost 0 bases, with 4 bases between them. CDR3 length: 15 amino acids. The CDR3, as DNA: TGCGCCAGCAGCTTGGACAGCTCCTATAATTCACCCCTCCACTTT. Translating gives CASSLDSSYNSPLHF. Full variable domain (remainder filled in from reference TRBV5-1 and TRBJ1-6): KAGVTQTPRYLIKTRGQQVTLSCSPISGHRSVSWYQQTPGQGLQFLFEYFSETQRNKGNFPGRFSGRQFSNSRSEMNVSTLELGDSALYLCASSLDSSYNSPLHFGNGTRLTVT.

The rearrangement uses TRBV18 and TRBJ1-2, with 12 bases matching TRBD1. V dropped 6 bases and J dropped 8; count of bases not matched to a gene: 13. Germline V CDR1 and CDR2: KGHSH, LQKENI. This CDR3 is built from 16 residues. In DNA form, the CDR3 reads TGTGCCAGCTCCCCGGGACAGGGGGCGTCCTCTATGGGCTACACCTTC. Protein: CASSPGQGASSMGYTF.

The V gene is TRBV9, the J gene TRBJ2-4, with unresolved D. Germline V CDR1 and CDR2: SGDLS, YYNGEE. This CDR3 has 14 residues. V gave up 0 bases and J gave up 4 bases, with 8 bases separating them. CDR3 sequence (DNA): TGTGCCAGCAGCGTAGGCCCGGCAAAAAACATTCAGTACTTC. It is translated as CASSVGPAKNIQYF.

The chain links TRBV7-2 to TRBJ2-5; D might be TRBD2 (6 bases). The end of the DNA fits TRBJ2-7 better, so the J call may be wrong. Germline loops: CDR1 SGHTA, CDR2 FQGNSA. The length of the CDR3 is 13 residues. DNA of the CDR3: TGTGCCAGCAGCCGGGCAGGGAGGTACGAGCAGTACTTC. Amino acids: CASSRAGRYEQYF.